The T cell receptor (beta chain) under discussion was sequenced for a study of T cells in women clearing cervical HPV infection. Only in-frame clones appear in the TCRdb table, and some are missing; sequencing was by immunoSEQ multiplex PCR. The table lists some 14,000 clones. The clonotype was recovered from a woman aged 18 to 75 with a cervical HPV16 infection that either progressed to CIN3+ or cleared (not recorded which). Sequencing input: blood buffy coat.

Partial CDR3 DNA: TGCAGTGCTAGGACCAGGGAAGGTCAGCCG. Its translation: CSARTREGQP. The complete CDR3 sequence is CSARTREGQPQYF. V usage is TRBV20-1 and J usage is TRBJ2-3, with a weak D call TRBD1 (5 bases). The read finishes 3 residues shy of the CDR3 end, and the germline J gene is used to complete it. Germline V gene sequence: CDR1 DFQATT, CDR2 SNEGSKA (reference sequence). This CDR3 spans 13 amino acids.